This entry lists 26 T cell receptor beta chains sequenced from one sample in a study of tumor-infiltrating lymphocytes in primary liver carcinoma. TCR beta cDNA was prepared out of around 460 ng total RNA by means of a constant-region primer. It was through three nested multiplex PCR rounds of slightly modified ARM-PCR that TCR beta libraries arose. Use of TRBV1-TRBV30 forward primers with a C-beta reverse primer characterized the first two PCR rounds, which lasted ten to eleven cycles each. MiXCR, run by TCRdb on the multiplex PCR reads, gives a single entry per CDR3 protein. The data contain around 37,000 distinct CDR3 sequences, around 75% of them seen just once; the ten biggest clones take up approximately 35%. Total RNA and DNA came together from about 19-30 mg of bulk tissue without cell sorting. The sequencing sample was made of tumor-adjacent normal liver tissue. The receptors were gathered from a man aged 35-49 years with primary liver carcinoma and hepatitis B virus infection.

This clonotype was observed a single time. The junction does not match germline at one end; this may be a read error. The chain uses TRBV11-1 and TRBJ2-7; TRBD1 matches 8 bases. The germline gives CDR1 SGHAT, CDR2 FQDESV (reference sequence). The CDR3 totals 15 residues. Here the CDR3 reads CASTPVGQASYEHNF. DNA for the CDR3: TGTGCCAGCACCCCGGTGGGACAGGCGAGCTACGAGCATAACTTC. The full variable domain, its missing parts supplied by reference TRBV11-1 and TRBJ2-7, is EAEVAQSPRYKITEKSQAVAFWCDPISGHATLYWYRQILGQGPELLVQFQDESVVDDSQLPKDRFSAERLKGVDSTLKIQPAELGDSAMYLCASTPVGQASYEHNFGPGTRLTVT.

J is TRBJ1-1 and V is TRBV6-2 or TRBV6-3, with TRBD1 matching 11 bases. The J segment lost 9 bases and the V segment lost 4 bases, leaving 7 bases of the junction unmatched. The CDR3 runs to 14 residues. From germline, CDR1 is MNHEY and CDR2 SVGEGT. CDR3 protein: CASSWTGGNTKAFF. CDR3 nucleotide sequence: TGTGCCAGCAGTTGGACAGGGGGCAATACTAAAGCTTTCTTT.

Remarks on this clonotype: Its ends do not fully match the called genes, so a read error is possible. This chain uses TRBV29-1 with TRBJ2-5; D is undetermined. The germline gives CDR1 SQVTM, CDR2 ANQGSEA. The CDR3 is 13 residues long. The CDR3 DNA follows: TGCAGCGTTGGGGCAGATCGTCCAGAGACCAAGTACTTC. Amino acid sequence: CSVGADRPETKYF.

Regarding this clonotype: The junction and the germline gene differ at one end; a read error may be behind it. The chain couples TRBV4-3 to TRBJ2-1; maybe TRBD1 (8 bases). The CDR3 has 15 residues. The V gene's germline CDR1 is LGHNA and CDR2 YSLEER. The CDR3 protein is CASSQFQGASGEQLF. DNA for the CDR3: TGCGCCAGCAGCCAATTTCAGGGGGCTAGCGGTGAACAATTATTC.

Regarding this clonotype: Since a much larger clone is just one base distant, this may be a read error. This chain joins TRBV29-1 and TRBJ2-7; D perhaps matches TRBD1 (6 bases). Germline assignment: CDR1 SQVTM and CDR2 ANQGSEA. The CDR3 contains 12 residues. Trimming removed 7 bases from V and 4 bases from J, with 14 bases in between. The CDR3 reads CSAASGDYEQYF. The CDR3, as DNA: TGCAGCGCTGCCTCAGGGGATTACGAGCAGTACTTC.

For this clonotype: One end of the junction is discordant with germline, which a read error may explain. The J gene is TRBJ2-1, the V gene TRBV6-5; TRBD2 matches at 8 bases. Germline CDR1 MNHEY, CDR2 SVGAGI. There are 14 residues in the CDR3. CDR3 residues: CTSSQVGGVVEQLF. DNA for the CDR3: TGCACCAGCAGCCAAGTCGGGGGGGTGGTTGAACAGCTCTTC.

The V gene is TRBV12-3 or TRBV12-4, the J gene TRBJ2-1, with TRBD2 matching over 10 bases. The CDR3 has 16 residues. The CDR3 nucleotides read TGTGACGGCAGTTTAGCTAGCGGGAGAATTTACAATGAGCAGTTCTTC. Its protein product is CDGSLASGRIYNEQFF.

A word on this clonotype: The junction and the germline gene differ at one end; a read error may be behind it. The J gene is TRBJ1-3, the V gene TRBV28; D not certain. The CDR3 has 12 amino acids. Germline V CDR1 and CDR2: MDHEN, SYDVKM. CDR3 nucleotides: TGTGCCAGCAGTTTGTTAGGAAACATCATATATTTT. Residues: CASSLLGNIIYF.

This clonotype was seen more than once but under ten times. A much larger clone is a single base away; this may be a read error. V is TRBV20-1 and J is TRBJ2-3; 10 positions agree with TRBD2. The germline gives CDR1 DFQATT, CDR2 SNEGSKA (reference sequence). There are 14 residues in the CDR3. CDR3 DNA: TGCAGTACTAGACCCAGCGGGAGGGCAGATACGCAGTATTTT. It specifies CSTRPSGRADTQYF.

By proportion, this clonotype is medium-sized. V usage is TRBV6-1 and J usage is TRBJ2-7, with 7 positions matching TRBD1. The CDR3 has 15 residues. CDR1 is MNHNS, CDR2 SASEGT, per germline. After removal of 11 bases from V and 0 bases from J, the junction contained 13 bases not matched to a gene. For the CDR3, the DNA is TGTGCCCACGGAAGACCCCGGGACAGCTCCTACGAGCAGTACTTC. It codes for CAHGRPRDSSYEQYF.

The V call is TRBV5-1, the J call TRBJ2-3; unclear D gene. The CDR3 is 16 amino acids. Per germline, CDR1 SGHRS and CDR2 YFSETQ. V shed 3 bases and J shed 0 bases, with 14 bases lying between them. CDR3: CASSWNGRISTDTQYF. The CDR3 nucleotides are TGCGCCAGCAGCTGGAACGGCCGCATTAGCACAGATACGCAGTATTTT.

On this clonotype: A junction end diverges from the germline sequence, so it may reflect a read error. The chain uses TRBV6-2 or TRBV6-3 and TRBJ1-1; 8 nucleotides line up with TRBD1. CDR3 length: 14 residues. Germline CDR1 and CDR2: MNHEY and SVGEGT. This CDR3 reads CATRTGGLGPEALF. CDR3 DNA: TGTGCCACACGAACAGGGGGACTGGGGCCTGAAGCTTTATTT.

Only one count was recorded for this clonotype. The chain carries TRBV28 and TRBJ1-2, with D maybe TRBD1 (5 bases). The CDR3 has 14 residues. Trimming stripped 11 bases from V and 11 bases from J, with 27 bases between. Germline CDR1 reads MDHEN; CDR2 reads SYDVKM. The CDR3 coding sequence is TGTGCCGGCAAACTAACCGGGTCAACGCAGGGTTACACCTTC. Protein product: CAGKLTGSTQGYTF.

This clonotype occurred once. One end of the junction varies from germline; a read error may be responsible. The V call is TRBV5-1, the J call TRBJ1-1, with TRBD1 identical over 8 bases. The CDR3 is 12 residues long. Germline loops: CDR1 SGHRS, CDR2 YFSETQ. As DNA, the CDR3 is TGCGCCAGCAGCCCGGGGACAGGTGAAACTTTCTTC. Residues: CASSPGTGETFF.

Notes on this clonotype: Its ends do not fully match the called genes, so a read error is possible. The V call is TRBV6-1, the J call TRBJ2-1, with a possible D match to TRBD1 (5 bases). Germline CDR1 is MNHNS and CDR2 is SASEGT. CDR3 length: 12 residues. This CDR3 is CACSNIGDEQFF. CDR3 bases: TGTGCCTGCAGTAATATAGGGGATGAGCAGTTCTTC.

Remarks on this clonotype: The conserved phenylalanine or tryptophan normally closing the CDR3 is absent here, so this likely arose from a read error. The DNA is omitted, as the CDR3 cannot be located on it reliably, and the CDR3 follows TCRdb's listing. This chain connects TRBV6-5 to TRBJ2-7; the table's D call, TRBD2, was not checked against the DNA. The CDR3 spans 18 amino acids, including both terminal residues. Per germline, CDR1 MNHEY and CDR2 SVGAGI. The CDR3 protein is CASSYKGPATSIPYEHYS.

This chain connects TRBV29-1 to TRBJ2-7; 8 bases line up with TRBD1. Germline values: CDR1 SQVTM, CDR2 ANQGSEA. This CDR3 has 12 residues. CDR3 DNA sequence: TGCGGTGTGCTGACAGGGGCCCACGAGCAGTACTTC. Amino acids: CGVLTGAHEQYF.

The CDR3 region is CAPEGKGSGQSIQYF. DNA of the CDR3: TGTGCCCCCGAGGGGAAGGGGAGCGGGCAAAGCATTCAGTACTTC. V is TRBV9 and J is TRBJ2-4; tentatively, D is TRBD2 (6 bases). This CDR3 region has 15 residues. The V gene lost 10 bases and the J gene lost 9 bases, with 26 bases spanning the gap. CDR1 is SGDLS, CDR2 YYNGEE, per germline.

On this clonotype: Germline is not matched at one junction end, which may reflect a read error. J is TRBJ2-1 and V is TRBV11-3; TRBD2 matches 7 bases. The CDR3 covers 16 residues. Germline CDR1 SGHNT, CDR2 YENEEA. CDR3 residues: CASSLDSGCGHNDQFF. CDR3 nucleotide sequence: TGTGCAAGCAGCCTCGATAGCGGGTGCGGGCACAATGACCAGTTCTTC.

The CDR3 sequence: CASSLTPREGEQYF. CDR3 coding DNA: TGTGCCAGCAGCTTGACTCCACGTGAAGGAGAGCAGTACTTC. The chain recombines TRBV5-5 with TRBJ2-7, with D unclear. Trimming pared 1 base from V and 7 bases from J, leaving 15 bases between. The length of the CDR3 is 14 residues. The germline CDR1 and CDR2 sequences are SGHKS and YYEKEE (reference sequence).

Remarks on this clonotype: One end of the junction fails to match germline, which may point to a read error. The CDR3 loop is CASSRTGSYEQYF. As DNA, the CDR3 is TGTGCCAGTAGCCGGACAGGAAGCTACGAGCAGTACTTC. The chain links TRBV14 to TRBJ2-7, with TRBD1 matching 7 bases. Germline V gene lookup returns CDR1 SGHDN and CDR2 FVKESK. This CDR3 contains 13 residues.

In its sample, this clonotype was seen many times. This CDR3 is CASRTSGNEQFF. The CDR3, as DNA: TGTGCCAGCAGAACTAGCGGCAATGAGCAGTTCTTC. The chain links TRBV28 to TRBJ2-1, with TRBD2 matching over 8 bases. This CDR3 has 12 amino acids. V gave up 6 bases and J gave up 6 bases; unmatched junction bases: 1. Germline assignment: CDR1 MDHEN and CDR2 SYDVKM.

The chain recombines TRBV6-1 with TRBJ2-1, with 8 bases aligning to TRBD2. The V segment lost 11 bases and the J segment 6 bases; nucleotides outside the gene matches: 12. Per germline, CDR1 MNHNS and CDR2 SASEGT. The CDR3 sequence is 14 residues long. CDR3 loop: CARWPGRALNEQFF. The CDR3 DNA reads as TGTGCCCGCTGGCCCGGGAGGGCCCTCAATGAGCAGTTCTTC.

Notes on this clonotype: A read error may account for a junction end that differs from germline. CDR3 sequence reads: CAGSDGDPSNSYEQYF. The CDR3 DNA reads TGTGCCGGCAGCGACGGGGACCCCTCGAACTCCTACGAGCAGTACTTC. The V call is TRBV6-2 or TRBV6-3, the J call TRBJ2-7; D is tentatively TRBD1 or TRBD2 (5 bases each). Germline lookup yields CDR1 MNHEY and CDR2 SVGEGT. The CDR3 consists of 16 residues.

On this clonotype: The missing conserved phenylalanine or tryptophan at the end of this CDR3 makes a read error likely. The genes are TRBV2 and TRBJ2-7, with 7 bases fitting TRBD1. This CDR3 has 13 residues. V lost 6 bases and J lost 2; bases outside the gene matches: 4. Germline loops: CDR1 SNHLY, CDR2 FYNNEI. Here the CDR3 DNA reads TGTGCCAGCAGAGAGGGACAGACCTACGAGCAGTACATC. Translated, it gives CASREGQTYEQYI.

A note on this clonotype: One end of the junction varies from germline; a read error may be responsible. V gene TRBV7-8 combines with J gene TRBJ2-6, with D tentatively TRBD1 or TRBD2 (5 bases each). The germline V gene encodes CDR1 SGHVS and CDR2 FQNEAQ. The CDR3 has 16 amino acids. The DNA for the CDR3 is TGTGTCAGCAGCTCCCCCGAGGGCTCTGGGGCCAACGTCCTGACATTC. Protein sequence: CVSSSPEGSGANVLTF.